This T cell receptor beta chain emerged from a study of identical twins. The CDR3 is 16 amino acids. V was cut by 3 bases and J by 0 bases, with 15 bases left in between. CDR1 and CDR2 (germline): DFQATT, SNEGSKA (reference sequence). Findings and limits, study-wide: Abundant cord blood beta clonotypes carried fewer insertions; memory repertoires showed none. Sequences that were beta out-of-frame showed weaker excess twin sharing. The conclusions drew on cross-sectional statistical analysis instead of tracking the same donors.

On this clonotype: Its antigen remains unknown.

TCRdb called the 5' RACE reads again in MiXCR, with one record for every CDR3 protein. The table lists 450,000 to 650,000 distinct CDR3 sequences, around a tenth of them singletons, with around 3% in the top ten. Separately, the same data were catalogued under a study of yellow fever vaccine responses in identical twins. That report notes: Twins reportedly had a vaccine T cell response that seemed partly convergent, partly personalized.

This TCR derives from a woman under 30 in good health. The rearrangement uses TRBV20-1 and TRBJ1-5; tentatively, D is TRBD1 (6 bases). The specimen sequenced was PBMCs. The CDR3, as DNA: TGCAGTGCTAGGGGATCGACAGGATATAGCAATCAGCCCCAGCATTTT. Residues: CSARGSTGYSNQPQHF.